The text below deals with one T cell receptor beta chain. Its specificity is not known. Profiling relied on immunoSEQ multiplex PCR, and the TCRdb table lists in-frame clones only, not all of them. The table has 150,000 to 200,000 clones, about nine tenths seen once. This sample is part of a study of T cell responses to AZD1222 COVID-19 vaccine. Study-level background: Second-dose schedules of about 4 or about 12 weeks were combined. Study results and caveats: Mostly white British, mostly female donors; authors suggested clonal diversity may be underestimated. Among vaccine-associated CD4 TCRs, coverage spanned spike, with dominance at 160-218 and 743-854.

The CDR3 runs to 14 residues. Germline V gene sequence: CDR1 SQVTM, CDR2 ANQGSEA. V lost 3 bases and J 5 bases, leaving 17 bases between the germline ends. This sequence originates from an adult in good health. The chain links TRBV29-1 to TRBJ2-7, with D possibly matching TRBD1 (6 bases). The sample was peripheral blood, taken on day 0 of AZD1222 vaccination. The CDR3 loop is CSVDTQGQLHEQYF. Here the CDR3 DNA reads TGCAGCGTTGACACCCAAGGACAGCTCCACGAGCAGTACTTC.